This entry lists 23 T cell receptor beta chains sequenced from one sample in a study of cytomegalovirus exposure and HLA in healthy donors. The PCR made use of 60 Vbeta and 13 Jbeta primers. The assay was immunoSEQ multiplex PCR, and TCRdb's table has in-frame clones only and misses some. Of 120,000 or so clones listed, about 73% were seen once; the top ten hold 8% to 8.5%. Sequenced sample: PBMCs. The origin of the receptors is a woman between 35 and 50 years old in good health and CMV-seropositive.

The rearrangement uses TRBV7-2 and TRBJ2-1; D might be TRBD2 (5 bases). From germline, CDR1 is SGHTA and CDR2 FQGNSA. This CDR3 comprises 18 residues. The germline V and J ends were trimmed by 4 bases and 0 bases, with 19 bases remaining between them. CDR3 residues: CASSSFWPSPSSYNEQFF. In DNA, the CDR3 is TGTGCCAGCAGCTCTTTCTGGCCTAGCCCAAGCTCCTACAATGAGCAGTTCTTC.

This clone was detected only a few times. The V call is TRBV25-1, the J call TRBJ1-4, with a possible D match to TRBD1 (6 bases). V lost 5 bases and J 5 bases, leaving 9 bases between the germline ends. In germline, CDR1 is MGHDK, CDR2 SYGVNS. The CDR3 contains 13 residues. The CDR3 is CASSRRGNEKLFF. The CDR3 nucleotides are TGTGCCAGCAGTCGAAGGGGGAATGAAAAACTGTTTTTT.

The chain carries TRBV6-5 and TRBJ2-7; perhaps TRBD1 as D (5 bases). The CDR3 is 12 residues long. Trimming left V 10 bases short and J 3 bases short, with 13 bases between. From germline, CDR1 is MNHEY and CDR2 SVGAGI. The DNA of the CDR3 is TGTGCCACTGGAACAGGAAGCTACGAGCAGTACTTC. Amino acid sequence: CATGTGSYEQYF.

This chain uses TRBV7-2 with TRBJ1-2; 8 nucleotides align to TRBD1. The CDR3 runs 13 residues. After removal of 5 bases from V and 8 bases from J, the junction contained 7 bases not matched to a gene. Germline V gives CDR1 SGHTA, CDR2 FQGNSA. The CDR3 coding sequence is TGTGCCAGCAGCCCTAGGACAGGGAGGGGCTACACCTTC. It encodes CASSPRTGRGYTF.

The CDR3 DNA follows: TGCGCCAGCAGCCAAGGGAGGACAGCAAGCTACTATAATTCACCCCTCCACTTT. Protein sequence: CASSQGRTASYYNSPLHF. This chain links TRBV4-3 with TRBJ1-6, with D possibly matching TRBD1 (6 bases). V was trimmed by 1 base and J by 3 bases, leaving 16 bases between them. This CDR3 comprises 18 residues. Germline CDR1 is LGHNA and CDR2 is YSLEER.

This clone was found once. The rearrangement links TRBV27 to TRBJ1-5, with D tentatively TRBD1 (6 bases). Germline assignment: CDR1 MNHEY and CDR2 SMNVEV (reference sequence). This CDR3 has 14 residues. V lost 5 bases and J lost 4, with 12 bases in between. The CDR3 is CASSPLQGNQPQHF. The CDR3 region has the DNA TGTGCCAGCAGTCCCTTACAGGGAAATCAGCCCCAGCATTTT.

J is TRBJ1-1 and V is TRBV5-1, with D tentatively TRBD1 (5 bases). The CDR3 is made up of 15 amino acids. V lost 5 bases to trimming and J lost 4 bases, with 18 bases between them. CDR1 and CDR2 from the germline V gene are SGHRS and YFSETQ. Here the CDR3 DNA reads TGCGCCAGCAGTTCCGTCCTGGGGGGGACCACTGAAGCTTTCTTT. This sequence encodes CASSSVLGGTTEAFF.

The rearrangement joins TRBV5-1 to TRBJ2-7; possible D gene TRBD1, 6 bases. Deletions cut 0 bases from V and 6 bases from J, with 16 bases between. Germline V CDR1 and CDR2: SGHRS, YFSETQ. The CDR3 has 15 amino acids. CDR3 region: CASSLGTGLGSEQYF. The CDR3 DNA reads as TGCGCCAGCAGCTTGGGAACAGGGTTAGGCTCCGAGCAGTACTTC.

This clone was picked up a small number of times. The chain recombines TRBV5-1 with TRBJ1-1; D is unclear. This CDR3 comprises 13 residues. V was clipped by 4 bases and J by 6 bases, with 13 bases between them. Per the germline V gene, CDR1 is SGHRS and CDR2 is YFSETQ. CDR3 in amino acids: CASSPLGLAEAFF. As DNA, the CDR3 is TGCGCCAGCAGCCCCTTGGGCCTCGCTGAAGCTTTCTTT.

The CDR3 is CASSRIGEGDYGYTF. In DNA, the CDR3 is TGTGCCAGCAGCCGCATTGGGGAAGGGGACTATGGCTACACCTTC. The chain carries TRBV5-4 and TRBJ1-2, with a possible D match to TRBD1 (5 bases). Germline CDR1 SGHNT, CDR2 YYREEE (reference sequence). V lost 4 bases, J lost 3 bases, and 16 bases lay in between. The CDR3 is 15 amino acids.

This clone was counted once. This rearrangement joins TRBV9 to TRBJ2-5; 9 nucleotides match TRBD2. The germline V gene encodes CDR1 SGDLS and CDR2 YYNGEE. This CDR3 region has 15 residues. With 2 bases clipped from V and 5 bases from J, the junction kept 7 bases outside the gene matches. The CDR3 coding sequence is TGTGCCAGCAGCGTCAGCGGGGGGAGCGGCGAGACCCAGTACTTC. This codes for CASSVSGGSGETQYF.

V gene TRBV5-1 combines with J gene TRBJ2-7; tentative D call: TRBD2 (6 bases). The CDR3 covers 12 residues. V dropped 4 bases and J dropped 2 bases, with 7 bases sitting between them. The germline gives CDR1 SGHRS, CDR2 YFSETQ. CDR3 sequence (DNA): TGCGCCAGCAGCGGGGGGACCTACGAGCAGTACTTC. Its translation is CASSGGTYEQYF.

The V call is TRBV7-9, the J call TRBJ2-7; D ambiguous. The V end was cut by 2 bases, the J end by 6 bases, with 14 bases between. This CDR3 comprises 14 residues. Per germline, CDR1 SEHNR and CDR2 FQNEAQ (reference sequence). CDR3 loop: CASSLSGMAAEQYF. In nucleotides, the CDR3 is TGTGCCAGCAGCTTATCAGGTATGGCAGCCGAGCAGTACTTC.

CDR3 sequence: CASSQEGGGQPQHF. The CDR3 DNA reads as TGCGCCAGCAGCCAAGAAGGGGGCGGACAGCCCCAGCATTTT. This chain joins TRBV4-1 and TRBJ1-5; 7 bases match TRBD1. The trim removed 0 bases at V and 7 bases at J, leaving 3 bases unmatched. CDR3 size: 14 residues. Germline CDR1 MGHRA, CDR2 YSYEKL.

The V call is TRBV6-5, the J call TRBJ2-3; D gene unclear. Germline V CDR1 and CDR2: MNHEY, SVGAGI. Trimming removed 5 bases at V and 10 bases at J, with 10 bases between. The CDR3 spans 11 residues. The CDR3 region has the DNA TGTGCCAGCAGTACGGGTAGAGCGCAGTATTTT. Its translation is CASSTGRAQYF.

The rearrangement links TRBV4-3 to TRBJ2-3, with D possibly TRBD2 on 7 matching bases. V lost 0 bases to trimming and J lost 4 bases, with 17 bases between them. The V gene's germline CDR1 is LGHNA and CDR2 YSLEER. CDR3 size: 17 residues. The CDR3 sequence is CASSQETGGRSADTQYF. The CDR3 DNA reads TGCGCCAGCAGCCAAGAGACGGGGGGCAGGTCCGCAGATACGCAGTATTTT.

This clone was counted only a few times. This rearrangement joins TRBV29-1 to TRBJ1-1, with D maybe TRBD1 (6 bases). Trimming took 7 bases from V and 7 from J, leaving 22 bases between them. The CDR3 consists of 14 residues. CDR1 is SQVTM and CDR2 is ANQGSEA in the germline V gene. The CDR3: CSALGAGEEGEAFF. In DNA form, the CDR3 reads TGCAGCGCCTTAGGGGCAGGGGAAGAGGGTGAAGCTTTCTTT.

This clone was counted a few times. The CDR3 loop reads CASSQLAGGPATDTQYF. Written as DNA, the CDR3 is TGTGCCAGCAGCCAACTAGCGGGGGGGCCTGCCACAGATACGCAGTATTTT. V usage is TRBV14 and J usage is TRBJ2-3; 12 nucleotides line up with TRBD2. CDR1 is SGHDN and CDR2 is FVKESK in the germline V gene. The V and J ends lost 2 bases and 2 bases, in that order; junction bases with no gene match: 5. CDR3 length equals 17 residues.

The V gene is TRBV5-4, the J gene TRBJ1-2; D is uncertain. This CDR3 comprises 13 residues. The germline V and J ends were trimmed by 0 bases and 8 bases, with 11 bases remaining between them. CDR1 and CDR2 (germline): SGHNT, YYREEE (reference sequence). In nucleotides, the CDR3 is TGTGCCAGCAGCTTGGGGCTGTCGGGAGGCTACACCTTC. Translated: CASSLGLSGGYTF. Supplemented by reference TRBV5-4 and TRBJ1-2, the full variable domain reads ETGVTQSPTHLIKTRGQQVTLRCSSQSGHNTVSWYQQALGQGPQFIFQYYREEENGRGNFPPRFSGLQFPNYSSELNVNALELDDSALYLCASSLGLSGGYTFGSGTRLTVV.

The V call is TRBV9, the J call TRBJ1-4, with 8 bases lining up with TRBD1. The V gene end was trimmed by 0 bases and the J gene end by 8 bases; junction bases not matched to a gene: 6. Germline V gene data show CDR1 as SGDLS and CDR2 as YYNGEE. The CDR3 runs to 15 residues. The CDR3 bases are TGTGCCAGCAGCGTAGCCGCAGGGGGCAGGGAAAAACTGTTTTTT. It translates to CASSVAAGGREKLFF.

The chain has TRBV7-6 and TRBJ2-3, with D perhaps matching TRBD2 (6 bases). This CDR3 spans 16 amino acids. V shed 0 bases and J shed 4 bases, with 14 bases lying between them. CDR1 and CDR2 (germline): SGHVS, FNYEAQ. CDR3 loop: CASSLAFGTAADTQYF. The CDR3 DNA is TGTGCCAGCAGCTTAGCATTTGGGACTGCAGCAGATACGCAGTATTTT.

The chain recombines TRBV11-2 with TRBJ2-5; 9 nucleotides agree with TRBD2. V shed 7 bases, J shed 1 base, and the junction held 7 bases outside the gene matches. CDR1 and CDR2 from the germline V gene are SGHAT and FQNNGV. The CDR3 is 15 amino acids. As DNA, the CDR3 is TGTGCCAGCACCGCATCGCGGGGGGGCCAAGAGACCCAGTACTTC. It translates to CASTASRGGQETQYF.

Points on this clone: Other DNA variants within this sample encode the same CDR3. This chain's CDR3 is CASSQDRGYEQYF. The CDR3 coding sequence is TGCGCCAGCAGCCAAGATAGAGGTTACGAGCAGTACTTC. This chain uses TRBV4-3 with TRBJ2-7; D is ambiguous. Germline V CDR1 and CDR2: LGHNA, YSLEER. Trimming cost V 0 bases and J 4 bases, with 7 bases left between them. The CDR3 is 13 residues long.